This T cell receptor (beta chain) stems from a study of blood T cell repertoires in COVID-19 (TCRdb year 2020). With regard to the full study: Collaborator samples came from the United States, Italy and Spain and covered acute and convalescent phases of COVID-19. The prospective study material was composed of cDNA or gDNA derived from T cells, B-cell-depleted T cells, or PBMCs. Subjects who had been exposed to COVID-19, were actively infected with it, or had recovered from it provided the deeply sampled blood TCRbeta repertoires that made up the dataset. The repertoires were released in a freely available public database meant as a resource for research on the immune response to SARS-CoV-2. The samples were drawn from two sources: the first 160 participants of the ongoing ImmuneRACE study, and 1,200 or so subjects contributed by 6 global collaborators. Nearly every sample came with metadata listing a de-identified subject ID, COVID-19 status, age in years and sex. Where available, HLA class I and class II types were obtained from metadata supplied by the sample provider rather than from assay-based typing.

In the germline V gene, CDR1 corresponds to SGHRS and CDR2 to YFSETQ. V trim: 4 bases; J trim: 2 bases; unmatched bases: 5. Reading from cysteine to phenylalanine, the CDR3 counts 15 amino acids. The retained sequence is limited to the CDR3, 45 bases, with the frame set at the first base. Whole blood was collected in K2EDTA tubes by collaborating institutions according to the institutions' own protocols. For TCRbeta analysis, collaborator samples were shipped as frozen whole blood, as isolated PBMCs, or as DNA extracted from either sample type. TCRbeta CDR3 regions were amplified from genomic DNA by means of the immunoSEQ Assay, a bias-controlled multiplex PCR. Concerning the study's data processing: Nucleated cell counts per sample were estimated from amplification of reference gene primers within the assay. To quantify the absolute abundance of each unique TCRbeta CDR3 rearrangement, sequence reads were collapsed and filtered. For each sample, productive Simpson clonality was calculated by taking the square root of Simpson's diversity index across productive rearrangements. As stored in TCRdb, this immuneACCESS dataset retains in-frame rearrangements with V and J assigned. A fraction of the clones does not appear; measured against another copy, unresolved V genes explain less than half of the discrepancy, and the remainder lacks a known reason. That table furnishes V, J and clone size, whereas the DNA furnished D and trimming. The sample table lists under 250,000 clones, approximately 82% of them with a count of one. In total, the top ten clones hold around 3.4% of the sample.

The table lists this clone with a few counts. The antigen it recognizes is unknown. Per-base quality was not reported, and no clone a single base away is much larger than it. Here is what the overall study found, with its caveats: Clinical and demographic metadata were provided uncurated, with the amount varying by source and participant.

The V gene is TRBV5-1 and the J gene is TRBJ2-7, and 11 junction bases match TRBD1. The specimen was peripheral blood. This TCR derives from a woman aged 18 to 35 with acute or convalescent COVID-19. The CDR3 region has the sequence CASSPGQGEAYEQYF. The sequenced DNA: TGCGCCAGCAGCCCGGGACAGGGGGAGGCCTACGAGCAGTACTTC.